A single sample is the source of the 20 T cell receptor beta chains below, sequenced in a study of cytomegalovirus exposure and HLA in healthy donors (dated 2017 in TCRdb). Libraries were built with the immunoSEQ multiplex PCR assay. A mixture of 60 forward primers for TCR Vbeta segments and 13 reverse primers for TCR Jbeta segments was used in the multiplex PCR. TCRdb retrieved this table from immuneACCESS and kept in-frame rearrangements only. Not all clones are present; in checked studies, unresolved V genes account for under half, and no reason is known for the remainder. Within this sample are 150,000 or so clones, with 75% to 85% of them counted one time only. The ten largest account for 7.7% of the sample. Sequenced material: PBMCs. Receptors were obtained from a man aged 25 to 45 in good health and CMV-seropositive.

This chain uses TRBV7-9 with TRBJ2-2, with 7 bases that match TRBD2. The V and J ends lost 0 bases and 8 bases, in that order; junction bases with no gene match: 6. The germline V gene encodes CDR1 SEHNR and CDR2 FQNEAQ (reference sequence). The CDR3 is 15 amino acids. CDR3 protein: CASSLARGGAGELFF. Here the CDR3 DNA reads TGTGCCAGCAGCTTAGCCCGCGGGGGAGCGGGGGAGCTGTTTTTT. The full variable domain, in which reference TRBV7-9 and TRBJ2-2 provide the parts outside the CDR3, is DTGVSQNPRHKITKRGQNVTFRCDPISEHNRLYWYRQTLGQGPEFLTYFQNEAQLEKSRLLSDRFSAERPKGSFSTLEIQRTEQGDSAMYLCASSLARGGAGELFFGEGSRLTVL.

In regard to this clone: Its ends do not fully match the called genes, so a read error is possible. This CDR3 reads CAWSVQATPQRIF. The CDR3 nucleotides are TGTGCCTGGAGTGTACAAGCGACTCCCCAAAGGATTTTT. V and J are TRBV30 and TRBJ1-1; unclear D gene. CDR1 is GTSNPN, CDR2 SVGIG, per germline (reference sequence). The CDR3 contains 13 residues.

The chain has TRBV27 and TRBJ2-1; the match to TRBD2 covers 9 bases. Germline V gene sequence: CDR1 MNHEY, CDR2 SMNVEV (reference sequence). The CDR3 totals 15 residues. The junction had 8 bases not matched to a gene; V was cut back by 6 bases and J by 5 bases. CDR3 in amino acids: CASSPMGLAHNEQFF. CDR3 bases: TGTGCCAGCAGCCCAATGGGACTAGCCCACAATGAGCAGTTCTTC.

The rearrangement links TRBV9 to TRBJ2-1, with 10 positions matching TRBD1. The germline CDR1 and CDR2 sequences are SGDLS and YYNGEE. This CDR3 has 14 amino acids. V was clipped by 7 bases and J by 7 bases; unmatched bases: 8. The CDR3 nucleotides read TGTGCCAGCGCCGGGACAGGGGTATGGAATGAGCAGTTCTTC. Encoded protein: CASAGTGVWNEQFF.

The V call is TRBV29-1, the J call TRBJ2-7; 10 nucleotides agree with TRBD1. J gave up 2 bases and V 5 bases, and 3 bases lay outside the gene matches. The CDR3 extends over 13 amino acids. The germline V gene has CDR1 SQVTM and CDR2 ANQGSEA. The CDR3 region is CSVRTGGPYEQYF. The CDR3 DNA is TGCAGCGTTCGGACAGGGGGTCCCTACGAGCAGTACTTC.

For the CDR3, the DNA is TGTGCCAGCAGGGGGCGGGACAGGGGGAGTTCACCCCTCCACTTT. It specifies CASRGRDRGSSPLHF. The chain employs TRBV2 and TRBJ1-6, with 11 bases fitting TRBD1. Trimming took 6 bases from V and 9 from J; bases not matched to a gene: 7. Germline-derived CDR1 and CDR2 are SNHLY and FYNNEI. The CDR3 covers 15 residues.

The J gene is TRBJ2-3, the V gene TRBV18, with TRBD2 as a possible D gene (5 bases). V lost 3 bases, J lost 1 base, and 11 bases lay in between. This CDR3 is built from 15 residues. Germline loops: CDR1 KGHSH, CDR2 LQKENI. The CDR3 DNA follows: TGTGCCAGCTCACCCCCCCTAGCAGGCACAGATACGCAGTATTTT. It translates to CASSPPLAGTDTQYF.

This clone was counted between two and nine times. J is TRBJ2-1 and V is TRBV5-6; tentatively, D is TRBD2 (6 bases). CDR3 length: 15 amino acids. Trimming took off 2 bases at V and 4 bases at J, with 13 bases between the two ends. In germline, CDR1 is SGHDT, CDR2 YYEEEE. CDR3 in amino acids: CASSFAGLHYNEQFF. The CDR3, as DNA: TGTGCCAGCAGCTTCGCGGGGCTCCATTACAATGAGCAGTTCTTC.

V gene TRBV5-1 combines with J gene TRBJ2-7, with 11 positions matching TRBD2. V shed 1 base, J shed 3 bases, and the junction held 3 bases outside the gene matches. Germline assignment: CDR1 SGHRS and CDR2 YFSETQ. This CDR3 has 15 residues. The CDR3 coding sequence is TGCGCCAGCAGCTTGAATCTAGCGGGAGGCTACGAGCAGTACTTC. Protein: CASSLNLAGGYEQYF.

The CDR3 nucleotides read TGTGCCAGTAGTATGAAGGGAGGGTTCGTCTACGAGCAGTACTTC. It is translated as CASSMKGGFVYEQYF. V is TRBV19 and J is TRBJ2-7, with 7 nucleotides matching TRBD2. CDR1 is LNHDA, CDR2 SQIVND, per germline (reference sequence). V shed 3 bases and J 3 bases; nucleotides not matched to a gene: 8. The CDR3 length is 15 residues.

This chain joins TRBV6-1 and TRBJ1-1, with TRBD1 matching over 12 bases. The germline CDR1 and CDR2 sequences are MNHNS and SASEGT. J gave up 2 bases and V 4 bases, and 5 bases lay outside the gene matches. The CDR3 is 16 amino acids. This chain's CDR3 is CASSGGQGAPNTEAFF. CDR3 DNA: TGTGCCAGCAGTGGGGGACAGGGGGCTCCTAACACTGAAGCTTTCTTT.

The rearrangement uses TRBV7-7 and TRBJ2-1; 10 bases agree with TRBD2. Looked up from germline, CDR1 is SSHAT and CDR2 is FNYEAQ (reference sequence). Trimming took 5 bases from V and 6 from J; bases not matched to a gene: 7. This CDR3 has 15 residues. CDR3 DNA: TGTGCCAGCAGCCCGACCAGCGGGGGGGCCAATGAGCAGTTCTTC. Protein sequence: CASSPTSGGANEQFF.

This clone has a handful of counts. This chain links TRBV27 with TRBJ2-1, with 7 bases matching TRBD2. V shed 2 bases and J 8 bases; nucleotides not matched to a gene: 15. This CDR3 has 17 residues. CDR1 and CDR2 (germline): MNHEY, SMNVEV (reference sequence). DNA for the CDR3: TGTGCCAGCAGTTTAGAGGCCTATCAGCGGGGCAACGATGAGCAGTTCTTC. Translated: CASSLEAYQRGNDEQFF.

The rearrangement links TRBV10-3 to TRBJ2-3; D is unclear. V lost 7 bases, J lost 3 bases, and 14 bases lay in between. CDR1 is ENHRY, CDR2 SYGVKD, per germline. The CDR3 contains 14 residues. DNA for the CDR3: TGTGCCATCAAGGATGCAACACTAACAGATACGCAGTATTTT. As protein: CAIKDATLTDTQYF.

The J gene is TRBJ2-7, the V gene TRBV30; D possibly corresponds to TRBD2 (6 bases). CDR1 and CDR2 (germline): GTSNPN, SVGIG (reference sequence). Trimming cost V 4 bases and J 4 bases, with 17 bases left between them. The CDR3 covers 14 residues. The CDR3 DNA follows: TGTGCCTGGAAACCCTCGGGAGTAGGGTACGAGCAGTACTTC. As protein: CAWKPSGVGYEQYF.

The V and J genes are TRBV12-5 and TRBJ2-7, with TRBD2 identical over 13 bases. The CDR3 contains 15 residues. With 4 bases clipped from V and 6 bases from J, the junction kept 6 bases outside the gene matches. Looked up from germline, CDR1 is LGHNT and CDR2 is FRNRAP. The CDR3 is CASGYWTSGSGEQYF. Written as DNA, the CDR3 is TGTGCTAGTGGTTATTGGACTAGCGGGAGTGGCGAGCAGTACTTC.

This chain joins TRBV30 and TRBJ1-2; 7 nucleotides match TRBD1. Germline V gene sequence: CDR1 GTSNPN, CDR2 SVGIG (reference sequence). The V segment lost 2 bases and the J segment 4 bases; nucleotides outside the gene matches: 4. CDR3 size: 13 residues. CDR3 sequence (DNA): TGTGCCTGGAGTCCACAGGGGTCCTATGGCTACACCTTC. Its protein is CAWSPQGSYGYTF.

V is TRBV27 and J is TRBJ1-1; D might be TRBD1 (6 bases). The V end was cut by 5 bases, the J end by 2 bases, with 18 bases between. CDR3 length equals 16 residues. CDR1 is MNHEY, CDR2 SMNVEV, per germline (reference sequence). The CDR3 protein is CASSPRSGGANTEAFF. The CDR3 nucleotides read TGTGCCAGCAGTCCCCGATCGGGGGGGGCCAACACTGAAGCTTTCTTT.

This clone appeared a few times. V is TRBV18 and J is TRBJ2-2; TRBD1 aligns across 8 bases. The CDR3 consists of 16 residues. Germline CDR1 reads KGHSH; CDR2 reads LQKENI. Germline trimming cut 3 bases from V and 3 bases from J; bases unmatched to any gene: 6. In nucleotides, the CDR3 is TGTGCCAGCTCACCTGGACAGACAGGGGACACCGGGGAGCTGTTTTTT. Translated, it gives CASSPGQTGDTGELFF.

CDR3 nucleotide sequence: TGTGCCAGCAGCTTCATGGGTTATAGCGGGAGAGGCACCGGGGAGCTGTTTTTT. It encodes CASSFMGYSGRGTGELFF. The rearrangement links TRBV7-9 to TRBJ2-2, with 9 positions matching TRBD2. The J segment lost 4 bases and the V segment lost 3 bases, leaving 12 bases of the junction unmatched. The CDR3 has 18 residues. The germline gives CDR1 SEHNR, CDR2 FQNEAQ (reference sequence).